Listed here are 13 T cell receptor beta chains from one sample, sequenced in a study of long-term antiretroviral therapy in people with HIV. Samples were assayed with immunoSEQ v3.0 at survey level. Sequenced by immunoSEQ multiplex PCR; TCRdb stores in-frame clones only, minus some. The table has 20,000 to 25,000 clones, about 80% seen once. Sequences were derived from unsorted PBMCs, sampled 4.1 years after starting antiretroviral therapy. All receptors come from a woman aged 40 to 49 with HIV.

The chain recombines TRBV6-5 with TRBJ1-1; 8 bases fit TRBD1. Trimming cost V 5 bases and J 4 bases; bases outside gene matches: 6. The CDR3 contains 14 residues. Germline CDR1 is MNHEY and CDR2 is SVGAGI. CDR3 in DNA: TGTGCCAGCAGTACGCGACAGGGGACCACTGAAGCTTTCTTT. Its translation is CASSTRQGTTEAFF.

The gene calls are TRBV27 and TRBJ1-1; tentatively, D is TRBD1 (5 bases). V lost 2 bases and J lost 0, with 10 bases in between. The germline V gene has CDR1 MNHEY and CDR2 SMNVEV (reference sequence). The CDR3 sequence is 15 residues long. CDR3 nucleotides: TGTGCCAGCAGTTTAATGGGACCCATGAACACTGAAGCTTTCTTT. It encodes CASSLMGPMNTEAFF.

The genes are TRBV4-1 and TRBJ2-1, with TRBD2 matching 7 bases. The CDR3 sequence is 17 residues long. CDR1 is MGHRA and CDR2 is YSYEKL in the germline V gene. V lost 0 bases and J lost 5; bases outside the gene matches: 10. CDR3: CASSQDSLAVLDNEQFF. CDR3 bases: TGCGCCAGCAGCCAAGATTCTCTAGCGGTCCTTGACAATGAGCAGTTCTTC.

This chain joins TRBV2 and TRBJ2-1; 9 bases are a match to TRBD2. J was trimmed by 8 bases and V by 9 bases; bases with no gene match: 11. The CDR3 contains 14 residues. CDR1 is SNHLY and CDR2 is FYNNEI in the germline V gene. The CDR3 nucleotides read TGTGCCAGTCGAACCCCTAGCGGGATCTATGAGCAGTTCTTC. Its protein is CASRTPSGIYEQFF.

The V gene is TRBV11-3, the J gene TRBJ2-1; 8 nucleotides match TRBD2. This CDR3 is 16 amino acids long. The V gene end was trimmed by 0 bases and the J gene end by 3 bases; junction bases not matched to a gene: 4. The germline V gene has CDR1 SGHNT and CDR2 YENEEA. The DNA for the CDR3 is TGTGCCAGCAGCTTAGATCTAACTAGCGGCTACAATGAGCAGTTCTTC. Amino acids: CASSLDLTSGYNEQFF.

The V call is TRBV7-2, the J call TRBJ2-3; 10 bases are shared with TRBD2. Trimming took 1 base from V and 6 from J; bases not matched to a gene: 7. This CDR3 region has 16 residues. Looked up from germline, CDR1 is SGHTA and CDR2 is FQGNSA. As DNA, the CDR3 is TGTGCCAGCAGCTTAGGAAGCGGGGGGGCCAGGGATACGCAGTATTTT. Translation gives CASSLGSGGARDTQYF.

The CDR3 nucleotides are TGTGCCAGCAGCTTCCACCGGGACAGGAAGACCTACGAGCAGTACTTC. Protein: CASSFHRDRKTYEQYF. The chain recombines TRBV4-2 with TRBJ2-7; 8 bases line up with TRBD1. Germline V gene sequence: CDR1 LGHNA, CDR2 YNFKEQ. The CDR3 covers 16 residues. V shed 5 bases, J shed 2 bases, and the junction held 11 bases outside the gene matches.

The rearrangement joins TRBV27 to TRBJ2-7, with TRBD2 matching 8 bases. The CDR3 runs to 15 residues. The germline CDR1 and CDR2 sequences are MNHEY and SMNVEV (reference sequence). V gave up 4 bases and J gave up 0 bases; unmatched junction bases: 5. CDR3 in amino acids: CASSSFGGASYEQYF. The CDR3 bases are TGTGCCAGCAGTTCCTTCGGGGGGGCCTCCTACGAGCAGTACTTC.

The genes are TRBV18 and TRBJ2-5; possible D gene TRBD2, 5 bases. V gave up 6 bases and J gave up 4 bases, with 21 bases separating them. Germline V gene data show CDR1 as KGHSH and CDR2 as LQKENI. The CDR3 runs 16 residues. In nucleotides, the CDR3 is TGTGCCAGCTCGCAAACGCCTAGGACTGGTTTAGAGACCCAGTACTTC. This codes for CASSQTPRTGLETQYF.

The V and J genes are TRBV19 and TRBJ1-1; 8 nucleotides match TRBD1. The CDR3 loop spans 14 amino acids. Germline CDR1 and CDR2: LNHDA and SQIVND (reference sequence). J gave up 5 bases and V 4 bases, and 6 bases lay outside the gene matches. CDR3 nucleotides: TGTGCCAGTAGTACTACGCACAGGGGGACTGAAGCTTTCTTT. Protein product: CASSTTHRGTEAFF.

The count of this clone is one. This chain uses TRBV7-9 with TRBJ1-3; D gene unclear. This CDR3 comprises 15 residues. From germline, CDR1 is SEHNR and CDR2 FQNEAQ (reference sequence). Trimming took 8 bases from V and 0 from J, leaving 14 bases between them. The CDR3 coding sequence is TGTGCCAGCGCCCCACTATTTGGCTCTGGAAACACCATATATTTT. Its translation: CASAPLFGSGNTIYF.

The table lists this clone with a count of one. This chain links TRBV6-6 with TRBJ1-1, with 8 bases aligning to TRBD1. J lost 3 bases, V lost 0 bases, and 6 bases had no gene match. Germline CDR1 reads MNHNY; CDR2 reads SVGAGI (reference sequence). The CDR3 sequence is 16 residues long. The CDR3 DNA reads as TGTGCCAGCAGTTACTCGAGGACAGGGAGGGACACTGAAGCTTTCTTT. As protein: CASSYSRTGRDTEAFF.

The chain joins TRBV11-3 to TRBJ1-2; D not certain. This CDR3 has 13 residues. Per germline, CDR1 SGHNT and CDR2 YENEEA. Trimming pared 2 bases from V and 7 bases from J, leaving 11 bases between. The CDR3 is CASSLSGSSGYTF. The CDR3 nucleotides read TGTGCCAGCAGCTTATCCGGGAGTAGTGGCTACACCTTC.